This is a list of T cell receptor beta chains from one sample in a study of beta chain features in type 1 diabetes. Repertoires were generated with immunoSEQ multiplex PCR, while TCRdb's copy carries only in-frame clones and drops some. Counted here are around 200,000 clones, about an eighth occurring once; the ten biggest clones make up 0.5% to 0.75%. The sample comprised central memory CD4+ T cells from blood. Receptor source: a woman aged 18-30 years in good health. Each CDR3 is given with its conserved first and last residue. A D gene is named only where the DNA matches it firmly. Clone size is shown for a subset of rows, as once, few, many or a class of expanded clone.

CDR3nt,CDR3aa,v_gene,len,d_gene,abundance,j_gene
TGCGCCAGCAGCGATACTAGCGGCTCCTACAATGAGCAGTTCTTC,CASSDTSGSYNEQFF,TRBV5-1,15,TRBD2,few,TRBJ2-1
TGTGCCAGCAGTCCCATTGGGACTAGCGGGAGAGATGAGCAGTTCTTC,CASSPIGTSGRDEQFF,TRBV7-2,16,TRBD2,.,TRBJ2-1
TGCAGCGTTGAAGAAGGGGGAGATACGCAGTATTTT,CSVEEGGDTQYF,TRBV29-1,12,.,.,TRBJ2-3
TGTGCCAGCAGTCCAGGGACGAACACCGGGGAGCTGTTTTTT,CASSPGTNTGELFF,TRBV2,14,.,.,TRBJ2-2
TGTGCCAGCGGGAGGACTAGCGAACACAATGAGCAGTTCTTC,CASGRTSEHNEQFF,TRBV25-1,14,TRBD2,.,TRBJ2-1
TGTGCCAGTACCAACGGACAGGGAAATCAGCCCCAGCATTTT,CASTNGQGNQPQHF,TRBV19,14,TRBD1,few,TRBJ1-5
TGTGCCAGCCAGGGGGGAGTTGAGCAGTTCTTC,CASQGGVEQFF,TRBV28,11,.,few,TRBJ2-1
TGTGCCAGCAGCCCCAGGGTCTCCCAAGAGACCCAGTACTTC,CASSPRVSQETQYF,TRBV7-9,14,.,few,TRBJ2-5
TGTGCCAGCAGCCCCAACAGGAACGCAGAGACCCAGTACTTC,CASSPNRNAETQYF,TRBV7-2,14,.,.,TRBJ2-5
TGCGCCAGCAGCCAAGATCTGTCCTACGAGCAGTACTTC,CASSQDLSYEQYF,TRBV4-3,13,.,few,TRBJ2-7
TGTGCCAGCAGTGAATTTCCTGCAGGGGGTAGCTATGGCTACACCTTC,CASSEFPAGGSYGYTF,TRBV25-1,16,TRBD1,.,TRBJ1-2
TGCAGCGGCGTACAGGGAGTGACTGAAGCTTTCTTT,CSGVQGVTEAFF,TRBV29-1,12,.,.,TRBJ1-1
TGTGCCAGCAGCCTCACCGGGACAGCCAACTATGGCTACACCTTC,CASSLTGTANYGYTF,TRBV7-9,15,TRBD1,few,TRBJ1-2
TGTGCCAGCAGCCCTAGGACAGGGGAGGACGAGCAGTACTTC,CASSPRTGEDEQYF,TRBV7-2,14,TRBD1,.,TRBJ2-7
TGTGCCAGCAGTGTCCACAGGGGGCCCCCTGAAGCTTTCTTT,CASSVHRGPPEAFF,TRBV28,14,TRBD1,many,TRBJ1-1
TGTGCCAGCAGCGTCGGACAGAGCTCTGGGGCCAACGTCCTGACTTTC,CASSVGQSSGANVLTF,TRBV9,16,.,.,TRBJ2-6
TGTGCCAGCAGTTACGGACAGGAGAGCACAGATACGCAGTATTTT,CASSYGQESTDTQYF,TRBV28,15,TRBD1,once,TRBJ2-3
TGTGCCAGCAGCCTCCAGGGGGCCCAGCATTTT,CASSLQGAQHF,TRBV7-9,11,TRBD1,.,TRBJ1-5
TGTGCCAGCAGCGCTGCTTCAGGGGCTTGGGACGCGAACACTGAAGCTTTCTTT,CASSAASGAWDANTEAFF,TRBV9,18,.,few,TRBJ1-1
TGTGCCAGCAGCCAAGGGGGTATCGGGGGACAAGAGACCCAGTACTTC,CASSQGGIGGQETQYF,TRBV4-2,16,.,.,TRBJ2-5
TGCGCCAGCAGCCGACAGACAGGGGTAGATCCCGGGGAGCTGTTTTTT,CASSRQTGVDPGELFF,TRBV4-1,16,TRBD1,few,TRBJ2-2
TGCGCCAGCAAAGTGAGCAGCGTCTACGAGCAGTACTTC,CASKVSSVYEQYF,TRBV5-1,13,.,.,TRBJ2-7
TGTGCCAGCAGAGAGCGGGAGGGCCGGGAGACCCAGTACTTC,CASREREGRETQYF,TRBV2,14,TRBD2,few,TRBJ2-5
TGTGCCTGGACCTTACAGGCGACTGGGGCCAACGTCCTGACTTTC,CAWTLQATGANVLTF,TRBV30,15,.,many,TRBJ2-6
TGTGCCTGGGCTAGCGGGACGGCCTACAATGAGCAGTTCTTC,CAWASGTAYNEQFF,TRBV30,14,TRBD2,.,TRBJ2-1
TGCGCCAGCAGCTTACAAGGGACTAGCGGTTACCAAGAGACCCAGTACTTC,CASSLQGTSGYQETQYF,TRBV5-1,17,TRBD2,few,TRBJ2-5
TGTGCCAGCAGCTTATCTTCGGACAGCTACGAGCAGTACTTC,CASSLSSDSYEQYF,TRBV7-2,14,.,few,TRBJ2-7
TGTGCCAGCAGCCCCTCTAGGACTAATGAAAAACTGTTTTTT,CASSPSRTNEKLFF,TRBV7-8,14,.,few,TRBJ1-4
TGTGCCAGCAGCCCCGGGACAGTGAACACTGAAGCTTTCTTT,CASSPGTVNTEAFF,TRBV5-4,14,TRBD1,few,TRBJ1-1
TGTGCCAGCACCGGACTAGCGGGAGAATATACCGGGGAGCTGTTTTTT,CASTGLAGEYTGELFF,TRBV7-9,16,TRBD2,.,TRBJ2-2
TGTGCCAGCAGCTTAGCCGGCGGAGAGACCCAGTACTTC,CASSLAGGETQYF,TRBV11-1,13,.,few,TRBJ2-5
TGTGCCAGCTCTCGACCAGGGTCATATAACTATGGCTACACCTTC,CASSRPGSYNYGYTF,TRBV28,15,.,many,TRBJ1-2
TGTGCCAGTAGTACGGGTCCGAACACCATATATTTT,CASSTGPNTIYF,TRBV19,12,.,.,TRBJ1-3
TGTGCCAGCAGTACCCCCGGGACACGGTATAGCAATCAGCCCCAGCATTTT,CASSTPGTRYSNQPQHF,TRBV28,17,.,.,TRBJ1-5
TGTGCCAGCAGTTTACGCCGACAGGGGTACAACATTCAGTACTTC,CASSLRRQGYNIQYF,TRBV27,15,TRBD1,many,TRBJ2-4
TGTGCCTCACTTTTGACTAGCGGGAGCACAGATACGCAGTATTTT,CASLLTSGSTDTQYF,TRBV30,15,TRBD2,.,TRBJ2-3
TGTGCCAGCAGCCTTTCTAGCGAAAGCACAGATACGCAGTATTTT,CASSLSSESTDTQYF,TRBV4-2,15,.,.,TRBJ2-3
TGTGCCAGCAGGGATTCCGGGACTAGCCACGGGGAGCTGTTTTTT,CASRDSGTSHGELFF,TRBV7-2,15,TRBD2,few,TRBJ2-2
TGTGCCAGCAGCTTGATAGGGGACACAGATACGCAGTATTTT,CASSLIGDTDTQYF,TRBV5-6,14,.,.,TRBJ2-3
TGTGCCAGCAGCCTAGGACAGTCCGGGGAGCTGTTTTTT,CASSLGQSGELFF,TRBV7-3,13,.,few,TRBJ2-2
TGTGCCAGCTCACCAAATACAGGGAATGAGCAGTTCTTC,CASSPNTGNEQFF,TRBV18,13,.,few,TRBJ2-1
TGTGCCAGCTCACCAGAAATCAGCGGGAGGAAGGATACGCAGTATTTT,CASSPEISGRKDTQYF,TRBV18,16,TRBD2,.,TRBJ2-3
TGTGCCAGCAGCTTGGGAGGGTCCGAGCAGTACTTC,CASSLGGSEQYF,TRBV7-2,12,TRBD2,.,TRBJ2-7
TGTGCCAGTAGTAGGTCCGGGACTAGAAACATTCAGTACTTC,CASSRSGTRNIQYF,TRBV19,14,TRBD2,.,TRBJ2-4
TGTGCCAGCAGCTTAGCGCAGGGGACAGCTGAGCAGTTCTTC,CASSLAQGTAEQFF,TRBV11-1,14,TRBD1,few,TRBJ2-1
TGTGCCAGCAGCTCCCGACTAGCGGGTGCCGCCAATGAGCAGTTCTTC,CASSSRLAGAANEQFF,TRBV5-4,16,TRBD2,few,TRBJ2-1
TGTGCCAGCAGCAGGACCGGACAGACAATCTACAATGAGCAGTTCTTC,CASSRTGQTIYNEQFF,TRBV9,16,.,few,TRBJ2-1
TGCGCCAGCAGCCCCCGCGGACTAGCGGACTCCTACGAGCAGTACTTC,CASSPRGLADSYEQYF,TRBV4-1,16,TRBD2,few,TRBJ2-7
TGCGCCAGCAGCTTGGGAGGATTGGACTATGGCTACACCTTC,CASSLGGLDYGYTF,TRBV5-1,14,.,few,TRBJ1-2
TGTGCCAGCAGCGTAGTAGGGGGAGCGGGAGCTTACAATGAGCAGTTCTTC,CASSVVGGAGAYNEQFF,TRBV9,17,TRBD2,.,TRBJ2-1
TGTGCCAGCAGCAGAGACATCGGGACAGGGAATGAAAAACTGTTTTTT,CASSRDIGTGNEKLFF,TRBV9,16,TRBD1,few,TRBJ1-4